The entry below describes one T cell receptor (beta chain). This sample was taken from a study of blood T cell repertoires in COVID-19. Overall study context: COVID-19 samples from acute and convalescent phases originated in the United States, Italy and Spain. The cDNA or gDNA used as material had been derived from T cells, B-cell-depleted T cells, or PBMCs.

The V gene lost 3 bases and the J gene lost 5 bases, with 7 bases spanning the gap. CDR1 is MDHEN and CDR2 is SYDVKM in the germline V gene. The CDR3 runs to 12 residues. The protocol was immunoSEQ multiplex PCR, while the TCRdb copy is restricted to in-frame clones and leaves out a portion. The sample comprises about 96,000 clones, approximately 84% of which are singletons, and approximately 15% rests with the top ten. The chain links TRBV28 to TRBJ1-2, with D unresolved. The receptor was derived from a woman between 55 and 75 years old with acute or convalescent COVID-19. The sample consisted of peripheral blood. The CDR3 DNA is TGTGCCAGCAGTTTGCGGGCGTATGGCTACACCTTC. It yields the protein CASSLRAYGYTF.